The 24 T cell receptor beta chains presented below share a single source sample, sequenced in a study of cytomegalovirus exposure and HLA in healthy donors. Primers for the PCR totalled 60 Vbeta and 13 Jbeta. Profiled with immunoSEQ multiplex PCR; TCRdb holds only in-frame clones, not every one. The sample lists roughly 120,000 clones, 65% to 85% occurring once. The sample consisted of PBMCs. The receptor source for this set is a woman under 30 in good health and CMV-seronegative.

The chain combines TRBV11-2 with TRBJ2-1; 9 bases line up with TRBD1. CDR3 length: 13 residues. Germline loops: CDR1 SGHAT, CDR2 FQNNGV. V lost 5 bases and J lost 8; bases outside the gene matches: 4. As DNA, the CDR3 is TGTGCCAGCAGCCCAACAGGGGGCTATGAGCAGTTCTTC. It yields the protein CASSPTGGYEQFF.

The CDR3 sequence is CASSSGGRGNTEAFF. DNA of the CDR3: TGCGCCAGCAGCTCTGGGGGGAGGGGGAACACTGAAGCTTTCTTT. The chain has TRBV5-1 and TRBJ1-1; the D gene is possibly TRBD1 (5 bases). Germline CDR1 SGHRS, CDR2 YFSETQ. Trimming took off 3 bases at V and 1 base at J, with 13 bases between the two ends. The length of the CDR3 is 15 residues.

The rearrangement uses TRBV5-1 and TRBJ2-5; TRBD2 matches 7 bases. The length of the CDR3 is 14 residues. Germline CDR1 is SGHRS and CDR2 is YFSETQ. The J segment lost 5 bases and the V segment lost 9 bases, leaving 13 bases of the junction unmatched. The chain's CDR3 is CATRGGRARETQYF. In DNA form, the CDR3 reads TGCGCCACCCGAGGAGGGAGGGCCCGTGAGACCCAGTACTTC.

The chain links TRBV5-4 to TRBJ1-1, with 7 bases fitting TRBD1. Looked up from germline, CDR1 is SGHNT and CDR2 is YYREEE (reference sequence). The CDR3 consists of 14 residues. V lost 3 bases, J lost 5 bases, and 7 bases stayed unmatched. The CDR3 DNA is TGTGCCAGCAGCTGGAGACAGGGAGATACTGAAGCTTTCTTT. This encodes CASSWRQGDTEAFF.

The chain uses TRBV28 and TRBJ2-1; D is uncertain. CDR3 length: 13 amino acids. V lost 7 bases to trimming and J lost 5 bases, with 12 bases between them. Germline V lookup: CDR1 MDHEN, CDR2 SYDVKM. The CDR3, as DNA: TGTGCCAGCACACCTAGGTCCGACAATGAGCAGTTCTTC. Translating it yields CASTPRSDNEQFF. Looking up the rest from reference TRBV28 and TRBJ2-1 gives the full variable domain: DVKVTQSSRYLVKRTGEKVFLECVQDMDHENMFWYRQDPGLGLRLIYFSYDVKMKEKGDIPEGYSVSREKKERFSLILESASTNQTSMYLCASTPRSDNEQFFGPGTRLTVL.

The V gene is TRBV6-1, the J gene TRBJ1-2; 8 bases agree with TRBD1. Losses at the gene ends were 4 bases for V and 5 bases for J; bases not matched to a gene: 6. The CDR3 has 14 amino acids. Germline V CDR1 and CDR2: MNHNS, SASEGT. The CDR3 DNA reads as TGTGCCAGCAGTGTTGGACAGGGTAAATATGGCTACACCTTC. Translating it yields CASSVGQGKYGYTF.

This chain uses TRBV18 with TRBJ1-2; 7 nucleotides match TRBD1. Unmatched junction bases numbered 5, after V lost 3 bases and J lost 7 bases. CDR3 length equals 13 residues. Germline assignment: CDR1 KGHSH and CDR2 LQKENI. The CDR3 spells CASSPDRAIGYTF. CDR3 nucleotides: TGTGCCAGCTCACCCGACAGGGCAATTGGCTACACCTTC. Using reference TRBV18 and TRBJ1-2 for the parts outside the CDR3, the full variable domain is NAGVMQNPRHLVRRRGQEARLRCSPMKGHSHVYWYRQLPEEGLKFMVYLQKENIIDESGMPKERFSAEFPKEGPSILRIQQVVRGDSAAYFCASSPDRAIGYTFGSGTRLTVV.

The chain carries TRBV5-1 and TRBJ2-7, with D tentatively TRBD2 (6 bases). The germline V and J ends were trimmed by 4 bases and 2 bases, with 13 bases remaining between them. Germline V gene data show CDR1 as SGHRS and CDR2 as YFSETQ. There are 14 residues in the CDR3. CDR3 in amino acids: CASSAGSPAYEQYF. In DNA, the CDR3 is TGCGCCAGCAGCGCGGGGTCTCCGGCCTACGAGCAGTACTTC. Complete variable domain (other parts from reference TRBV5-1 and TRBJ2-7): KAGVTQTPRYLIKTRGQQVTLSCSPISGHRSVSWYQQTPGQGLQFLFEYFSETQRNKGNFPGRFSGRQFSNSRSEMNVSTLELGDSALYLCASSAGSPAYEQYFGPGTRLTVT.

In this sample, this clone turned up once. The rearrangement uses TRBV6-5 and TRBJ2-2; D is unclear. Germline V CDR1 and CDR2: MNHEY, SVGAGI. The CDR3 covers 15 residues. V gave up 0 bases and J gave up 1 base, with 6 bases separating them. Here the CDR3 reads CASSYSRGNTGELFF. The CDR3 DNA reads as TGTGCCAGCAGTTACTCGAGAGGGAACACCGGGGAGCTGTTTTTT.

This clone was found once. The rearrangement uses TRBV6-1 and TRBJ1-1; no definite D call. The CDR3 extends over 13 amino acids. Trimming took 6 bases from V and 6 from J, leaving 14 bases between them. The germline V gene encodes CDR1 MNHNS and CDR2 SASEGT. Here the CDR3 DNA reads TGTGCCAGCAGGCAGCGTTATGGCCCTGAAGCTTTCTTT. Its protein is CASRQRYGPEAFF.

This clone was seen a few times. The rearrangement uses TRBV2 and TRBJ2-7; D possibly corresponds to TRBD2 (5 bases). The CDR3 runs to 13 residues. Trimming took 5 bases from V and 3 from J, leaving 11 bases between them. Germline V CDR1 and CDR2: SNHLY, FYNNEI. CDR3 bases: TGTGCCAGCAGTCGGACGGGGTTCTACGAGCAGTACTTC. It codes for CASSRTGFYEQYF. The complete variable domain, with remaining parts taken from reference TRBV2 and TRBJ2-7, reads EPEVTQTPSHQVTQMGQEVILRCVPISNHLYFYWYRQILGQKVEFLVSFYNNEISEKSEIFDDQFSVERPDGSNFTLKIRSTKLEDSAMYFCASSRTGFYEQYFGPGTRLTVT.

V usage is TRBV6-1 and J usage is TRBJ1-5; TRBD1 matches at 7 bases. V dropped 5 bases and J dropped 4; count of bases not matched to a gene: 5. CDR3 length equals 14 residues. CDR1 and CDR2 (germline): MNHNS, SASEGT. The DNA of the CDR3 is TGTGCCAGCAGTAGGGGACAGAGTAATCAGCCCCAGCATTTT. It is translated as CASSRGQSNQPQHF.

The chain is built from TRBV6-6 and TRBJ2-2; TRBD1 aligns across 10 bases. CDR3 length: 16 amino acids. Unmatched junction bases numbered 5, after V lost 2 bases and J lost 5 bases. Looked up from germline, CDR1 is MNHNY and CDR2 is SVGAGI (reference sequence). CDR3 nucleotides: TGTGCCAGCAGTTACGCGGACAGGGGGGGGACCGGGGAGCTGTTTTTT. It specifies CASSYADRGGTGELFF.

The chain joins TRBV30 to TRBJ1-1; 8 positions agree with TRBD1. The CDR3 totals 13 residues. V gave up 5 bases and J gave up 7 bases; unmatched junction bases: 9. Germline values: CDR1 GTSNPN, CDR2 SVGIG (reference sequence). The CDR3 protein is CAWEGQGLLEAFF. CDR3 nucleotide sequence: TGTGCCTGGGAAGGACAGGGTCTCCTTGAAGCTTTCTTT.

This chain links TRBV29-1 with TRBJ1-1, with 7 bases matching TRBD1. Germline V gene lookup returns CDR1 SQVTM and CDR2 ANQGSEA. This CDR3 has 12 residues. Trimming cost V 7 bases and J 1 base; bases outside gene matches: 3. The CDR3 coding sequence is TGCAGCGCCTGGACAGGGAACACTGAAGCTTTCTTT. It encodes CSAWTGNTEAFF.

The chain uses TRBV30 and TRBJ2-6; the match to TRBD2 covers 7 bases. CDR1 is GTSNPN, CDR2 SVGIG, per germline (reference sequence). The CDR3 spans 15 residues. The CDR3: CALGGRLSGANVLTF. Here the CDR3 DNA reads TGTGCTCTGGGGGGGAGACTCTCTGGGGCCAACGTCCTGACTTTC.

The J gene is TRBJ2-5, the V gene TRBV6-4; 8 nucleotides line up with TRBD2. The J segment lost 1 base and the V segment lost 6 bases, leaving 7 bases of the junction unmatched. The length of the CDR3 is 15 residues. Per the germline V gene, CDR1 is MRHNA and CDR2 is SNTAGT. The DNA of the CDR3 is TGTGCCAGCAGCGACGCGGGGGGACCCCAAGAGACCCAGTACTTC. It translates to CASSDAGGPQETQYF.

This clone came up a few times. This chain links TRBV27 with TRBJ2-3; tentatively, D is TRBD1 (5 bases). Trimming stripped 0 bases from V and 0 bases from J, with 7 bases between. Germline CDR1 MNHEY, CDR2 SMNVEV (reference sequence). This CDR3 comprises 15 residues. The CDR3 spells CASSLSGLSTDTQYF. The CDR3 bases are TGTGCCAGCAGTTTATCGGGGCTTAGCACAGATACGCAGTATTTT.

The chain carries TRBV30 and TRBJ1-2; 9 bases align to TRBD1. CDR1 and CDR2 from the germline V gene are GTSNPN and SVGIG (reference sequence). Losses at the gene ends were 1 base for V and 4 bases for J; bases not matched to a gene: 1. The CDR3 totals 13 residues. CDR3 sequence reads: CAWSADRGYGYTF. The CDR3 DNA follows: TGTGCCTGGAGTGCGGACAGGGGCTATGGCTACACCTTC.

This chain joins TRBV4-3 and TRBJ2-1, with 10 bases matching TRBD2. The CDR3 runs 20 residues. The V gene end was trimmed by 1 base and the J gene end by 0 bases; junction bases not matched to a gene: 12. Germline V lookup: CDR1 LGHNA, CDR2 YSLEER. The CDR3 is CASSQVLAGATVSSYNEQFF. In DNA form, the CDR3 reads TGCGCCAGCAGCCAAGTTCTAGCGGGGGCCACCGTTAGCTCCTACAATGAGCAGTTCTTC.

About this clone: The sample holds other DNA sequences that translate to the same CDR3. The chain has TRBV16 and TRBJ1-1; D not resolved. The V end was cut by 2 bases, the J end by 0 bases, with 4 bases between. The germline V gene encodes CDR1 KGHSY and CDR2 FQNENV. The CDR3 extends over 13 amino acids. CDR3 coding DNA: TGTGCCAGCAGCCAAACACTGAACACTGAAGCTTTCTTT. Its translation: CASSQTLNTEAFF.

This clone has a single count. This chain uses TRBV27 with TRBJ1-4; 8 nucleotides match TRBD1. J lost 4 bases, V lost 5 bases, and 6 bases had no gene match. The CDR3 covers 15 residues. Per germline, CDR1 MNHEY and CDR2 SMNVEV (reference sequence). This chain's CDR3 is CASSPSTGVNEKLFF. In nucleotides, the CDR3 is TGTGCCAGCAGTCCCTCGACAGGGGTTAATGAAAAACTGTTTTTT.

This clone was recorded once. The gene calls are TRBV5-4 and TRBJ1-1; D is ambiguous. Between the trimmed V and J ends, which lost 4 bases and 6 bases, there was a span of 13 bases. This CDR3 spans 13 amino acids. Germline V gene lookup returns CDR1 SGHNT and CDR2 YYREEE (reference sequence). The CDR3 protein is CASSHPNGAEAFF. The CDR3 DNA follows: TGTGCCAGCAGCCACCCAAATGGAGCTGAAGCTTTCTTT.

CDR3 sequence reads: CASKTSGGYTF. The CDR3 DNA follows: TGTGCCAGTAAAACCTCGGGGGGCTACACCTTC. The chain has TRBV19 and TRBJ1-2; D gene unclear. The CDR3 runs 11 residues. Germline CDR1 and CDR2: LNHDA and SQIVND (reference sequence). V was clipped by 7 bases and J by 8 bases, with 11 bases between them. Variable domain in full (rest from reference TRBV19 and TRBJ1-2): DGGITQSPKYLFRKEGQNVTLSCEQNLNHDAMYWYRQDPGQGLRLIYYSQIVNDFQKGDIAEGYSVSREKKESFPLTVTSAQKNPTAFYLCASKTSGGYTFGSGTRLTVV.